Sequencing of this TCR beta chain was carried out in a study of blood T cell repertoires in COVID-19. Whole-study context: Both acute and convalescent COVID-19 samples were obtained from the United States, Italy and Spain.

CDR3 length equals 13 residues. The germline V gene has CDR1 SQVTM and CDR2 ANQGSEA. The V and J ends lost 1 base and 5 bases respectively, with 12 bases between them. Authors' analysis steps: By means of reference gene primer amplification, nucleated cell counts were estimated. This table comes from immunoSEQ multiplex PCR, and its TCRdb copy is limited to in-frame clones, with some not included. The DNA gave D and trimming, while V, J and clone size come from that table. Altogether a few hundred thousand clones are present, 86% being singletons, with the ten largest covering about an eighth. This sequence originates from a woman in her 70s with COVID-19, enrolled during active disease. Sequencing input: peripheral blood. This chain uses TRBV29-1 with TRBJ2-7; the D gene is possibly TRBD1 (5 bases). In nucleotides, the CDR3 is TGCAGCGTTGAAGGACCAGGGCTCGACGAGCAGTACTTC. Protein product: CSVEGPGLDEQYF.